A single sample is the source of the 31 T cell receptor beta chains below, sequenced in a study of cytomegalovirus exposure and HLA in healthy donors. The PCR made use of 60 Vbeta and 13 Jbeta primers. Measured with immunoSEQ multiplex PCR; TCRdb has only the in-frame clones, and not every one. The repertoire consists of over 150,000 clones, with approximately 83% occurring once and the leading ten covering 1.2%. Sequencing input: PBMCs. These TCRs come from a boy between 2 and 10 years old in good health and CMV-seronegative.

The gene calls are TRBV14 and TRBJ1-2, with D unresolved. V shed 4 bases and J shed 7 bases, with 10 bases lying between them. Germline values: CDR1 SGHDN, CDR2 FVKESK. The CDR3 runs to 12 residues. The CDR3 DNA reads as TGTGCCAGCAGCCCAGGAAGTGGTGGCTACACCTTC. Protein sequence: CASSPGSGGYTF.

The chain combines TRBV5-1 with TRBJ1-1; 8 bases align to TRBD1. Germline CDR1 is SGHRS and CDR2 is YFSETQ. J was trimmed by 4 bases and V by 4 bases; bases with no gene match: 6. The CDR3 covers 14 residues. The CDR3 DNA is TGCGCCAGCAGCCGGGGAACAGGGGGCACTGAAGCTTTCTTT. This translates into CASSRGTGGTEAFF.

This chain links TRBV5-1 with TRBJ1-2, with 8 bases aligning to TRBD1. J gave up 6 bases and V 4 bases, and 11 bases lay outside the gene matches. Germline lookup yields CDR1 SGHRS and CDR2 YFSETQ. This CDR3 region has 15 residues. The CDR3 DNA reads as TGCGCCAGCAGCCCTCCTCCAGGGGGCGAGCATGGCTACACCTTC. Its protein product is CASSPPPGGEHGYTF.

The CDR3 nucleotides read TGTGCCAGCAGTCCCTTGCCCTTAGTGGGCGGCTACACCTTC. Translated: CASSPLPLVGGYTF. The genes are TRBV6-5 and TRBJ1-2; no firm D call. CDR1 and CDR2 from the germline V gene are MNHEY and SVGAGI. The CDR3 extends over 14 amino acids. The V end lost 5 bases, the J end lost 8 bases, and 18 bases lay between the germline ends.

This clone showed up just once. The chain joins TRBV19 to TRBJ2-3; 9 nucleotides line up with TRBD1. The CDR3 extends over 15 amino acids. J was trimmed by 4 bases and V by 5 bases; bases with no gene match: 7. Germline V CDR1 and CDR2: LNHDA, SQIVND (reference sequence). Here the CDR3 reads CASSQGQGIPDTQYF. The CDR3 DNA follows: TGTGCCAGTAGTCAAGGACAGGGGATACCAGATACGCAGTATTTT.

CDR3 amino acids: CASSLNGNYGYTF. For the CDR3, the DNA is TGCGCCAGCAGCTTGAACGGGAACTATGGCTACACCTTC. This chain connects TRBV5-1 to TRBJ1-2; no clear D. V lost 1 base to trimming and J lost 2 bases, with 6 bases between them. Looked up from germline, CDR1 is SGHRS and CDR2 is YFSETQ. The CDR3 spans 13 residues.

The V call is TRBV4-1, the J call TRBJ1-1; TRBD1 aligns across 7 bases. J lost 0 bases, V lost 3 bases, and 4 bases had no gene match. This CDR3 contains 15 residues. The V gene's germline CDR1 is MGHRA and CDR2 YSYEKL. CDR3 coding DNA: TGCGCCAGCAGCCACACACAGGGGATGAACACTGAAGCTTTCTTT. This translates into CASSHTQGMNTEAFF.

As concerns this clone: Distinct nucleotide sequences in the sample also encode this CDR3. The rearrangement joins TRBV14 to TRBJ1-1; no clear D. The CDR3 loop spans 15 amino acids. The germline CDR1 and CDR2 sequences are SGHDN and FVKESK. Trimming pared 3 bases from V and 1 base from J, leaving 12 bases between. The CDR3 DNA reads TGTGCCAGCAGCCAGTTGGGCATAGGGAACACTGAAGCTTTCTTT. Amino acids: CASSQLGIGNTEAFF. Drawing the rest from reference TRBV14 and TRBJ1-1, the complete variable domain is EAGVTQFPSHSVIEKGQTVTLRCDPISGHDNLYWYRRVMGKEIKFLLHFVKESKQDESGMPNNRFLAERTGGTYSTLKVQPAELEDSGVYFCASSQLGIGNTEAFFGQGTRLTVV.

This clone was recorded only once. This chain links TRBV11-2 with TRBJ2-1; the match to TRBD2 covers 8 bases. The junction had 12 bases not matched to a gene; V was cut back by 0 bases and J by 5 bases. Germline V gene sequence: CDR1 SGHAT, CDR2 FQNNGV. This CDR3 has 18 residues. The CDR3 coding sequence is TGTGCCAGCAGCTTAGATTTATTGGCGGGAGGTGTACACAATGAGCAGTTCTTC. Protein sequence: CASSLDLLAGGVHNEQFF.

This clone has a handful of counts. The chain employs TRBV4-3 and TRBJ2-7; weak D call: TRBD1 (5 bases). CDR3 length: 14 residues. The V end lost 1 base, the J end lost 2 bases, and 9 bases lay between the germline ends. Germline CDR1 LGHNA, CDR2 YSLEER. CDR3 sequence reads: CASSQGHRTYEQYV. The DNA of the CDR3 is TGCGCCAGCAGCCAAGGCCACAGGACCTACGAGCAGTACGTC.

This clone was picked up a small number of times. The V call is TRBV4-3, the J call TRBJ2-2; possibly TRBD1 for D (6 bases). V lost 2 bases to trimming and J lost 0 bases, with 7 bases between them. In germline, CDR1 is LGHNA, CDR2 YSLEER. The CDR3 is 15 residues long. CDR3 DNA sequence: TGCGCCAGCAGCCAAACAGGGTCGAACACCGGGGAGCTGTTTTTT. The encoded protein is CASSQTGSNTGELFF.

V gene TRBV6-1 combines with J gene TRBJ2-5, with 7 nucleotides matching TRBD2. V was clipped by 5 bases and J by 1 base; unmatched bases: 4. CDR1 and CDR2 (germline): MNHNS, SASEGT. This CDR3 contains 14 residues. In DNA form, the CDR3 reads TGTGCCAGCAGTCGGCGGGGGATCCAAGAGACCCAGTACTTC. It encodes CASSRRGIQETQYF.

The chain has TRBV6-5 and TRBJ1-3; unclear D gene. The CDR3 is 13 amino acids. Germline loops: CDR1 MNHEY, CDR2 SVGAGI. The ends were cut back, 4 bases at V and 4 bases at J, with 8 bases in the middle. DNA for the CDR3: TGTGCCAGCAGTTCCCTGCGGGGAAACACCATATATTTT. It is translated as CASSSLRGNTIYF.

Turning to this clone: Relative to the germline gene, one junction end is altered; a read error may explain this. This rearrangement joins TRBV23-1 to TRBJ1-2; D uncertain. TRBV23-1 is annotated as an ORF whose role is uncertain. The CDR3 contains 14 residues. The CDR3 nucleotides read TGCGCCAGCAGCCAATCGCGGGGTACCGATGGCTACACCTTC. As protein: CASSQSRGTDGYTF.

This sequence joins TRBV30 and TRBJ2-7; a weak D match, TRBD2 (6 bases). The V end lost 1 base, the J end lost 0 bases, and 10 bases lay between the germline ends. The germline CDR1 and CDR2 sequences are GTSNPN and SVGIG (reference sequence). CDR3 length: 14 residues. This chain's CDR3 is CAWSAGGYSYEQYV. CDR3 DNA sequence: TGTGCCTGGAGTGCCGGGGGTTACTCCTACGAGCAGTACGTC.

The chain links TRBV29-1 to TRBJ1-2, with unresolved D. There are 13 residues in the CDR3. Looked up from germline, CDR1 is SQVTM and CDR2 is ANQGSEA. Trimming pared 4 bases from V and 5 bases from J, leaving 14 bases between. The CDR3 reads CSVVGGSPYGYTF. The CDR3 nucleotides read TGCAGCGTTGTGGGAGGTTCCCCTTATGGCTACACCTTC.

V and J are TRBV5-6 and TRBJ1-3, with D possibly being TRBD1 (6 bases). CDR3 size: 15 residues. Looked up from germline, CDR1 is SGHDT and CDR2 is YYEEEE. V lost 2 bases and J lost 4, with 13 bases in between. CDR3 sequence (DNA): TGTGCCAGCAGCTTCGGCCAGGGGATAGGAAACACCATATATTTT. Its protein is CASSFGQGIGNTIYF.

This clone has a handful of counts. The gene calls are TRBV2 and TRBJ1-1; D not certain. Trimming shortened V by 7 bases and J by 0 bases, and 6 bases separated the two germline ends. The length of the CDR3 is 12 residues. Germline loops: CDR1 SNHLY, CDR2 FYNNEI. The CDR3: CASTFLNTEAFF. In DNA, the CDR3 is TGTGCCAGCACTTTTTTGAACACTGAAGCTTTCTTT.

The CDR3 spells CASSPRVDSNEKLFF. The CDR3 coding sequence is TGTGCCAGCAGCCCCCGGGTGGATTCTAATGAAAAACTGTTTTTT. The chain uses TRBV4-2 and TRBJ1-4; the D is unclear. V shed 4 bases and J shed 3 bases, with 12 bases lying between them. From germline, CDR1 is LGHNA and CDR2 YNFKEQ. This CDR3 has 15 amino acids.

A word on this clone: Its ends do not fully match the called genes, so a read error is possible. The rearrangement joins TRBV7-9 to TRBJ2-7; 7 nucleotides match TRBD1. Germline CDR1 and CDR2: SEHNR and FQNEAQ (reference sequence). This CDR3 has 18 residues. This CDR3 is CASSSTSVTGLWRYVQYF. The CDR3 DNA follows: TGTGCCAGCAGCTCCACGAGCGTGACAGGGCTTTGGCGGTACGTGCAGTACTTC. Looking up the rest from reference TRBV7-9 and TRBJ2-7 gives the full variable domain: DTGVSQNPRHKITKRGQNVTFRCDPISEHNRLYWYRQTLGQGPEFLTYFQNEAQLEKSRLLSDRFSAERPKGSFSTLEIQRTEQGDSAMYLCASSSTSVTGLWRYVQYFGPGTRLTVT.

CDR3 nucleotide sequence: TGTGCCACTAGGTTACATTGGGCCGTAGAGAACACTGAAGCTTTCTTT. It translates to CATRLHWAVENTEAFF. This chain connects TRBV19 to TRBJ1-1; D remains unclear. This CDR3 has 16 amino acids. V gave up 10 bases and J gave up 1 base, with 22 bases separating them. Per the germline V gene, CDR1 is LNHDA and CDR2 is SQIVND (reference sequence). Together with reference TRBV19 and TRBJ1-1, the CDR3 gives the full variable domain: DGGITQSPKYLFRKEGQNVTLSCEQNLNHDAMYWYRQDPGQGLRLIYYSQIVNDFQKGDIAEGYSVSREKKESFPLTVTSAQKNPTAFYLCATRLHWAVENTEAFFGQGTRLTVV.

This rearrangement joins TRBV7-9 to TRBJ1-1; a possible D gene is TRBD1 (5 bases). The ends were cut back, 2 bases at V and 4 bases at J, with 11 bases in the middle. Germline CDR1 and CDR2: SEHNR and FQNEAQ (reference sequence). The CDR3 consists of 14 residues. Here the CDR3 reads CASSLFSGSTEAFF. The DNA for the CDR3 is TGTGCCAGCAGCTTATTTTCAGGGTCCACTGAAGCTTTCTTT.

This sequence joins TRBV2 and TRBJ1-2; possibly TRBD1 for D (5 bases). Trimming took off 8 bases at V and 8 bases at J, with 15 bases between the two ends. CDR3 length equals 12 residues. Looked up from germline, CDR1 is SNHLY and CDR2 is FYNNEI. For the CDR3, the DNA is TGTGCCAGCTCTTACAGCGGGGGAGGCTACACCTTC. It is translated as CASSYSGGGYTF.

DNA for the CDR3: TGTGCCTGGACCCCCGGGGGGGCCGAAGATACGCAGTATTTT. It specifies CAWTPGGAEDTQYF. The chain joins TRBV30 to TRBJ2-3; the match to TRBD2 covers 8 bases. V shed 4 bases and J 5 bases; nucleotides not matched to a gene: 8. This CDR3 has 14 residues. Germline-derived CDR1 and CDR2 are GTSNPN and SVGIG (reference sequence).

The J gene is TRBJ2-5, the V gene TRBV15; 12 nucleotides match TRBD2. V dropped 0 bases and J dropped 5; count of bases not matched to a gene: 7. Germline V CDR1 and CDR2: LNHNV, YYDKDF (reference sequence). The CDR3 loop spans 17 amino acids. The CDR3 sequence: CATSRDGRLAGVETQYF. The DNA for the CDR3 is TGTGCCACCAGCAGAGATGGTCGACTAGCGGGAGTTGAGACCCAGTACTTC.

The rearrangement joins TRBV30 to TRBJ2-7; 7 nucleotides align to TRBD1. The V gene's germline CDR1 is GTSNPN and CDR2 SVGIG (reference sequence). The junction had 14 bases not matched to a gene; V was cut back by 4 bases and J by 5 bases. There are 15 residues in the CDR3. The chain's CDR3 is CAWTQDRSRRDEQYF. The DNA for the CDR3 is TGTGCCTGGACACAGGACAGGTCGCGTCGGGACGAGCAGTACTTC.

About this clone itself: Distinct nucleotide sequences in the sample also encode this CDR3. The gene calls are TRBV30 and TRBJ2-2; 13 nucleotides agree with TRBD2. Looked up from germline, CDR1 is GTSNPN and CDR2 is SVGIG (reference sequence). J gave up 7 bases and V 8 bases, and 10 bases lay outside the gene matches. The CDR3 consists of 15 residues. The CDR3 nucleotides read TGTGCCCGGAAGACTAGCGGGAGGTTGGGCGGGGAGCTGTTTTTT. It codes for CARKTSGRLGGELFF.

This clone was seen a single time. The junction and the germline gene differ at one end; a read error may be behind it. The chain is built from TRBV2 and TRBJ2-4, with no clear D. The V gene's germline CDR1 is SNHLY and CDR2 FYNNEI. The CDR3 is made up of 13 amino acids. CDR3 coding DNA: TGTGCCAGCAGTAAAGCCCACAAAAACATTCAGTACTTC. As protein: CASSKAHKNIQYF.

This rearrangement joins TRBV15 to TRBJ1-3; TRBD1 matches 8 bases. The germline V gene encodes CDR1 LNHNV and CDR2 YYDKDF (reference sequence). There are 14 residues in the CDR3. The junction had 4 bases not matched to a gene; V was cut back by 9 bases and J by 0 bases. CDR3 DNA: TGTGCCACTAAGCAGGGGGCCTCTGGAAACACCATATATTTT. Residues: CATKQGASGNTIYF. The variable domain in full, with the rest retrieved from reference TRBV15 and TRBJ1-3, is DAMVIQNPRYQVTQFGKPVTLSCSQTLNHNVMYWYQQKSSQAPKLLFHYYDKDFNNEADTPDNFQSRRPNTSFCFLDIRSPGLGDTAMYLCATKQGASGNTIYFGEGSWLTVV.

This chain connects TRBV5-6 to TRBJ1-2; no clear D gene. The V and J ends lost 4 bases and 7 bases respectively, with 8 bases between them. This CDR3 region has 11 residues. Germline V lookup: CDR1 SGHDT, CDR2 YYEEEE. CDR3 region: CASSPSTGYTF. DNA for the CDR3: TGTGCCAGCAGCCCGTCTACTGGCTACACCTTC.

The sample holds one count of this clone. The chain uses TRBV30 and TRBJ2-5; TRBD1 aligns across 9 bases. This CDR3 has 15 residues. The germline gives CDR1 GTSNPN, CDR2 SVGIG (reference sequence). The ends lost 1 base at V and 5 bases at J; junction bases unmatched: 8. CDR3 nucleotides: TGTGCCTGGAGTGGTGGACAGGGGAGTTTGGAGACCCAGTACTTC. Its translation: CAWSGGQGSLETQYF.